A single sample gave rise to the 6 T cell receptor beta chains below, sequenced in a study of beta chain features in type 1 diabetes. All of the isolated RNA was reverse transcribed, so expressed TCRB transcripts were sequenced. The assay was immunoSEQ multiplex PCR, and TCRdb's table has in-frame clones only and misses some. Altogether a few hundred thousand clones are present, roughly 16% being singletons, with the ten largest covering roughly 0.019%. Sequenced: naive CD4+ T cells from blood. The receptors stem from a woman under 30 in good health.

This clone showed up just a few times. The rearrangement uses TRBV11-2 and TRBJ1-1; 10 bases match TRBD1. CDR1 is SGHAT, CDR2 FQNNGV, per germline. The CDR3 covers 16 residues. The trim removed 1 base at V and 0 bases at J, leaving 2 bases unmatched. CDR3 nucleotides: TGTGCCAGCAGCTTAGGGGACAGGGGATTGAACACTGAAGCTTTCTTT. Its protein product is CASSLGDRGLNTEAFF.

This clone occurred a few times. V gene TRBV19 combines with J gene TRBJ2-2, with 7 bases that match TRBD2. The length of the CDR3 is 16 residues. The V gene end was trimmed by 3 bases and the J gene end by 5 bases; junction bases not matched to a gene: 9. CDR1 is LNHDA, CDR2 SQIVND, per germline (reference sequence). In DNA form, the CDR3 reads TGTGCCAGTAGTATCTTGGGGAGGGCCGAAACCGGGGAGCTGTTTTTT. Encoded protein: CASSILGRAETGELFF.

A few counts support this clone. The chain joins TRBV6-4 to TRBJ2-5; D unclear. V lost 2 bases to trimming and J lost 2 bases, with 9 bases between them. Germline V lookup: CDR1 MRHNA, CDR2 SNTAGT. The length of the CDR3 is 14 residues. DNA for the CDR3: TGTGCCAGCAGTGACCCTGAAACACAAGAGACCCAGTACTTC. This encodes CASSDPETQETQYF.

This clone was observed a handful of times. The chain carries TRBV9 and TRBJ2-3, with D unresolved. Trimming removed 0 bases at V and 0 bases at J, with 11 bases between. Germline V gene data show CDR1 as SGDLS and CDR2 as YYNGEE. The CDR3 is 16 amino acids. The CDR3 nucleotides read TGTGCCAGCAGCGTAGACGGCGACTCTAGCACAGATACGCAGTATTTT. Translation: CASSVDGDSSTDTQYF.

J is TRBJ2-7 and V is TRBV18; 9 bases align to TRBD2. The germline gives CDR1 KGHSH, CDR2 LQKENI. J gave up 6 bases and V 2 bases, and 5 bases lay outside the gene matches. CDR3 length: 14 residues. DNA of the CDR3: TGTGCCAGCTCACCAGTAGCGGGAGAATCCGAGCAGTACTTC. Translated, it gives CASSPVAGESEQYF. The whole variable domain, filled in from reference TRBV18 and TRBJ2-7, reads NAGVMQNPRHLVRRRGQEARLRCSPMKGHSHVYWYRQLPEEGLKFMVYLQKENIIDESGMPKERFSAEFPKEGPSILRIQQVVRGDSAAYFCASSPVAGESEQYFGPGTRLTVT.

This rearrangement joins TRBV30 to TRBJ1-1; tentative D call: TRBD1 (5 bases). Germline assignment: CDR1 GTSNPN and CDR2 SVGIG (reference sequence). The CDR3 has 15 amino acids. The V and J ends lost 5 bases and 1 base respectively, with 17 bases between them. In DNA form, the CDR3 reads TGTGCCTGGGGACAAGGACGGTACCCGAACACTGAAGCTTTCTTT. Translating it yields CAWGQGRYPNTEAFF.